This T cell receptor (beta chain) was retrieved from a study of blood T cell repertoires in COVID-19. Sequencing used immunoSEQ multiplex PCR; TCRdb keeps in-frame clones, though not all of them. The sample consists of around 100,000 clones, 70% to 90% of them appearing once. Specimen: peripheral blood. The sequence was collected from a woman under 40 with acute or convalescent COVID-19.

The CDR3 loop reads CASSFRGQGSRKLFF. The CDR3 DNA sequence: TGTGCCAGCAGTTTTCGTGGACAGGGTAGTAGGAAACTGTTTTTT. V is TRBV28 and J is TRBJ1-4; 8 bases fit TRBD1. The trim removed 3 bases at V and 11 bases at J, leaving 11 bases unmatched. CDR3 length equals 15 residues. Germline CDR1 MDHEN, CDR2 SYDVKM.